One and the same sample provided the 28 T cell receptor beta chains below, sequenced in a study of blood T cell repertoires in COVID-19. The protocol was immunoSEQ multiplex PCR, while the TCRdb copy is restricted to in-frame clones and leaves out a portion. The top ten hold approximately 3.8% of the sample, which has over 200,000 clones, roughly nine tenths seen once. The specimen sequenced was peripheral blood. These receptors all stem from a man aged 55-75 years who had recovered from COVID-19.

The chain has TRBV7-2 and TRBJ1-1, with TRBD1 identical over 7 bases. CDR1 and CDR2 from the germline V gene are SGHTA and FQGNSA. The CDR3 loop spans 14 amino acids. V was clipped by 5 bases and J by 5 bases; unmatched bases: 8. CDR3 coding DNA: TGTGCCAGCAGCAGACAGGGAAGGGAGACTGAAGCTTTCTTT. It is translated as CASSRQGRETEAFF.

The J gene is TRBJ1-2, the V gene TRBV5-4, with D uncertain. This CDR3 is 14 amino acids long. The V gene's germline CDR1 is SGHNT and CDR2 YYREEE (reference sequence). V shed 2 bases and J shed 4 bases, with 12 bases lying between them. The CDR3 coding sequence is TGTGCCAGCAGCTTCGAAGAAGGAGGCTATGGCTACACCTTC. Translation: CASSFEEGGYGYTF.

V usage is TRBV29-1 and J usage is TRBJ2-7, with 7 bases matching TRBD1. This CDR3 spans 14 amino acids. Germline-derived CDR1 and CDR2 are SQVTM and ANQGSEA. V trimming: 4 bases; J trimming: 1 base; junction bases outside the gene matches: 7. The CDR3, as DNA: TGCAGCGTTGGTACAGGGGAAAAATCCTACGAGCAGTACTTC. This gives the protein CSVGTGEKSYEQYF.

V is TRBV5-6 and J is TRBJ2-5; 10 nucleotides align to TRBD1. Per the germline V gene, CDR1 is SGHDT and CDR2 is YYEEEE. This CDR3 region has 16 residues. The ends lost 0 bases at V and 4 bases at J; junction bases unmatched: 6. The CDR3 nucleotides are TGTGCCAGCAGCTTGGCAGGACAGGGGGTTGGAGAGACCCAGTACTTC. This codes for CASSLAGQGVGETQYF.

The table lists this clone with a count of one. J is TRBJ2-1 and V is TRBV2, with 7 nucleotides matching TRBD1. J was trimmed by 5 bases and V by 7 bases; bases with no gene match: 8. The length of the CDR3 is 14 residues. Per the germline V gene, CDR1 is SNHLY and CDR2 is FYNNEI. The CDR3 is CASKDRVRDNEQFF. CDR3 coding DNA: TGTGCCAGCAAAGACAGGGTCAGGGACAATGAGCAGTTCTTC.

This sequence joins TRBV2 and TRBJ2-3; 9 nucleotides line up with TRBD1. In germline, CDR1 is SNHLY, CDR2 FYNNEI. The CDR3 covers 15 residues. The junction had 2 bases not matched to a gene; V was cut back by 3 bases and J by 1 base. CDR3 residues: CASSDWTGGTDTQYF. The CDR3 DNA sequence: TGTGCCAGCAGTGATTGGACAGGGGGCACAGATACGCAGTATTTT.

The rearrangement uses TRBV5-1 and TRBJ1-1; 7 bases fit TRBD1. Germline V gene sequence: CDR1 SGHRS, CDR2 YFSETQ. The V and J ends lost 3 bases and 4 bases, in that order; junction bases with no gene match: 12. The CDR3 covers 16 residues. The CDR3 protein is CASSYLIQGSGTEAFF. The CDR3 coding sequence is TGCGCCAGCAGCTACTTAATACAGGGGTCGGGCACTGAAGCTTTCTTT.

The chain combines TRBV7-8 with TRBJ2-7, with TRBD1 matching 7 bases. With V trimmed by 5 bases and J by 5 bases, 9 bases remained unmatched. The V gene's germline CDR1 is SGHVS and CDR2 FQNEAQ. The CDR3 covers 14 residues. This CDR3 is CASSPGRGPHEQYF. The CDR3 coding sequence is TGTGCCAGCAGCCCCGGTAGGGGGCCCCACGAGCAGTACTTC.

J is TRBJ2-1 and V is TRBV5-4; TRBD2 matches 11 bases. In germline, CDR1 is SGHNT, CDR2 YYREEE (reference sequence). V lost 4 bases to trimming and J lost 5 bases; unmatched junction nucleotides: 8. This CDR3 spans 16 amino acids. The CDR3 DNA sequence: TGTGCCAGCAGCCCAGCGGGACTAGCGGATCACAATGAGCAGTTCTTC. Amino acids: CASSPAGLADHNEQFF.

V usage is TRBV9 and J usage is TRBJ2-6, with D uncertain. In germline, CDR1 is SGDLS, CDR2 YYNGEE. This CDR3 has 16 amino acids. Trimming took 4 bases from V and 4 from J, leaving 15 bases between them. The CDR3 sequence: CASSPPSGMGANVLTF. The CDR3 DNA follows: TGTGCCAGCAGCCCTCCTAGTGGTATGGGGGCCAACGTCCTGACTTTC.

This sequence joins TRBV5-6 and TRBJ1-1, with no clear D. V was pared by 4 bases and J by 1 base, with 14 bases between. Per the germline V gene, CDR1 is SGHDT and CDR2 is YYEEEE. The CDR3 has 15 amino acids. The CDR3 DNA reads TGTGCCAGCAGCCGCGATGGGAGGGCGAACACTGAAGCTTTCTTT. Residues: CASSRDGRANTEAFF. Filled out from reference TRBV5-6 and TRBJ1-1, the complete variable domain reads DAGVTQSPTHLIKTRGQQVTLRCSPKSGHDTVSWYQQALGQGPQFIFQYYEEEERQRGNFPDRFSGHQFPNYSSELNVNALLLGDSALYLCASSRDGRANTEAFFGQGTRLTVV.

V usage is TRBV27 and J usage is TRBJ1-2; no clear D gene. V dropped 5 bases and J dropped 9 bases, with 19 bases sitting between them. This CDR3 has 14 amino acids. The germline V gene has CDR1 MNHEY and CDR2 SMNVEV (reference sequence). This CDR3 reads CASSNTALVGSYTF. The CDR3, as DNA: TGTGCCAGCAGTAACACAGCTCTTGTTGGTAGCTACACCTTC.

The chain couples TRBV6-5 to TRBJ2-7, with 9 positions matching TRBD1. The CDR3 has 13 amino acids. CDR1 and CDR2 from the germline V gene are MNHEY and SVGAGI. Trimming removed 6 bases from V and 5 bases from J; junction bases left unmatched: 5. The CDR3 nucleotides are TGTGCCAGCAGCGTGGACAGGGGTAACGAGCAGTACTTC. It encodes CASSVDRGNEQYF.

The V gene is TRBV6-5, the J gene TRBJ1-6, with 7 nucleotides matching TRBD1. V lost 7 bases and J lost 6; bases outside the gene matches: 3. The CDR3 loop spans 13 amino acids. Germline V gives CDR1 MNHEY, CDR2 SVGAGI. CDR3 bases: TGTGCCAGCATGAGGGACAGTAATTCACCCCTCCACTTT. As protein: CASMRDSNSPLHF.

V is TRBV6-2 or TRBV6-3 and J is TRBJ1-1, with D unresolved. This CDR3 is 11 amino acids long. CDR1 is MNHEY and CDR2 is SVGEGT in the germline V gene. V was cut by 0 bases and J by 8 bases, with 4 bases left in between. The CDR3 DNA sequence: TGTGCCAGCAGTTACTCGTCGGAAGCTTTCTTT. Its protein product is CASSYSSEAFF.

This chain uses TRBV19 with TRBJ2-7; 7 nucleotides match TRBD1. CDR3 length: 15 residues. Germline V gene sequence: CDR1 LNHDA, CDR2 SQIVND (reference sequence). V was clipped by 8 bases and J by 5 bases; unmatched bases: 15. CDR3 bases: TGTGCCAGTTCCCTCAGGACAGGTTCCCTGGACGAGCAGTACTTC. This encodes CASSLRTGSLDEQYF.

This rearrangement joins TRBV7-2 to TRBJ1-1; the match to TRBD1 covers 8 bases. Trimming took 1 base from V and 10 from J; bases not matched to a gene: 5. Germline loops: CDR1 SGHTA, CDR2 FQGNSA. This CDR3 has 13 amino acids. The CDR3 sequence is CASSLGTGTRAFF. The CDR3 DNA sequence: TGTGCCAGCAGCTTAGGGACAGGGACGCGAGCTTTCTTT.

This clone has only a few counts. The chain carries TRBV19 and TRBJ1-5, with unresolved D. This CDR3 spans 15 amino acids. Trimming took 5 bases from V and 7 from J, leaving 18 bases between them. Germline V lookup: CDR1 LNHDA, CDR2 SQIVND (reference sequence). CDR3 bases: TGTGCCAGTAGTGACCGGGAGAAGTTCTGGCAGCCCCAGCATTTT. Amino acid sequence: CASSDREKFWQPQHF.

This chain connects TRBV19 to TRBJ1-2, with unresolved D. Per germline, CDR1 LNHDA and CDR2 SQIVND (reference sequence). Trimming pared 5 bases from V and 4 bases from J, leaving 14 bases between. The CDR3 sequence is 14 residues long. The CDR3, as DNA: TGTGCCAGTAGTGCCGTCGTGAGCGGCTATGGCTACACCTTC. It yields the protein CASSAVVSGYGYTF.

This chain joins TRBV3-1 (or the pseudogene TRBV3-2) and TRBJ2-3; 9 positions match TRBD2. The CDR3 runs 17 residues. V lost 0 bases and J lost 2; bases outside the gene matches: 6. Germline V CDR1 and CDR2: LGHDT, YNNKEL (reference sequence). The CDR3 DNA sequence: TGTGCCAGCAGCCAAGAAAAGCGGGGGGCCACCACAGATACGCAGTATTTT. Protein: CASSQEKRGATTDTQYF.

CDR3 sequence reads: CASSLGQASPSTDTQYF. The CDR3 nucleotides are TGTGCCAGTAGTCTCGGACAGGCGTCTCCTAGCACAGATACGCAGTATTTT. The gene calls are TRBV19 and TRBJ2-3; 7 bases fit TRBD1. The junction had 11 bases not matched to a gene; V was cut back by 5 bases and J by 0 bases. Per germline, CDR1 LNHDA and CDR2 SQIVND (reference sequence). The CDR3 covers 17 residues.

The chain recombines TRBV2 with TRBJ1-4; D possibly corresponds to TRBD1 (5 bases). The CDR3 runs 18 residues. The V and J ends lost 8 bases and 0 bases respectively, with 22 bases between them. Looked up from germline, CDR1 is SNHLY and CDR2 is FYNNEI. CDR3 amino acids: CASENPGGNRATNEKLFF. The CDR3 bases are TGTGCCAGCGAAAACCCGGGGGGGAACAGAGCAACTAATGAAAAACTGTTTTTT.

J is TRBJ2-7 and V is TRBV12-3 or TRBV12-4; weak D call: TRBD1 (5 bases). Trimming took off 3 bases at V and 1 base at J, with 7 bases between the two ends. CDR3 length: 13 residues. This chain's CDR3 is CASSFQGSYEQYF. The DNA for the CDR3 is TGTGCCAGCAGTTTCCAGGGTTCCTACGAGCAGTACTTC.

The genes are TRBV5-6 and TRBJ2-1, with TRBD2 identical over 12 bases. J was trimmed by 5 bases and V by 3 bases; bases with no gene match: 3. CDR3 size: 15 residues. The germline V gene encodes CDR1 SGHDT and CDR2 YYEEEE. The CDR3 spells CASSYLAGGNNEQFF. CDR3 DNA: TGTGCCAGCAGCTATCTAGCGGGGGGGAACAATGAGCAGTTCTTC.

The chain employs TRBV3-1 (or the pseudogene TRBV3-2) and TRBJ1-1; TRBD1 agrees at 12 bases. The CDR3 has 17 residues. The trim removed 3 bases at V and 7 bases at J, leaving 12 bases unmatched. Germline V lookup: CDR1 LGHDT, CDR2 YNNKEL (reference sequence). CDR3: CASSQRDRGRKGGEAFF. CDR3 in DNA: TGTGCCAGCAGCCAGCGGGACAGGGGGCGGAAGGGCGGTGAAGCTTTCTTT.

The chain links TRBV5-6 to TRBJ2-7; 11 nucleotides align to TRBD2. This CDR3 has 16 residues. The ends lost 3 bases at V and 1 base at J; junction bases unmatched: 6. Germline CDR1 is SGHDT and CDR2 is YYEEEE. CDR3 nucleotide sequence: TGTGCCAGCAGCTCAACTAGCGGGGGTGCTTCCTACGAGCAGTACTTC. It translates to CASSSTSGGASYEQYF.

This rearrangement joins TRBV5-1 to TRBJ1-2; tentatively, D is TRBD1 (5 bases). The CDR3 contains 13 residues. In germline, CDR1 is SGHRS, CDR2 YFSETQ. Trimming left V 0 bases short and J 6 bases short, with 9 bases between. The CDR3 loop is CASSLGRVDGYTF. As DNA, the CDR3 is TGCGCCAGCAGCTTGGGCAGGGTAGATGGCTACACCTTC.

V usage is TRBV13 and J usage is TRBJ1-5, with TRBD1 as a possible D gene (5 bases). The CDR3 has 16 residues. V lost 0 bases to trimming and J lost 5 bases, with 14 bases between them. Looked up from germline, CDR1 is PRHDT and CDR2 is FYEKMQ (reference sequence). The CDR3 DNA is TGTGCCAGCAGCTTAGGACAGGTCGAGTGGGATCAGCCCCAGCATTTT. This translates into CASSLGQVEWDQPQHF.